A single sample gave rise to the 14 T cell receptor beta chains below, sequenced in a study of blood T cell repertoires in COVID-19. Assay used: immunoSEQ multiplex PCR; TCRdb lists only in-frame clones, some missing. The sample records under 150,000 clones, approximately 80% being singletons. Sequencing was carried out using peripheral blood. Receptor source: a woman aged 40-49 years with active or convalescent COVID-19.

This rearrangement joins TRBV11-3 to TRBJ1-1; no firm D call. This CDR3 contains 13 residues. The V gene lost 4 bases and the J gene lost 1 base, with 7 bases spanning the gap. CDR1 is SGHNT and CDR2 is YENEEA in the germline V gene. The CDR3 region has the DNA TGTGCCAGCAGCTCCGTCGGGAACACTGAAGCTTTCTTT. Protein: CASSSVGNTEAFF.

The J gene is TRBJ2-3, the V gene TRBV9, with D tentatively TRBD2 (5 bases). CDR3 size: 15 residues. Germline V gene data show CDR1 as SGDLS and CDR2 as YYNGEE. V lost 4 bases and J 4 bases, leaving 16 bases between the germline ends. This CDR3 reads CASSYGSGEADTQYF. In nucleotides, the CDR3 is TGTGCCAGCAGCTACGGCAGCGGTGAGGCAGATACGCAGTATTTT.

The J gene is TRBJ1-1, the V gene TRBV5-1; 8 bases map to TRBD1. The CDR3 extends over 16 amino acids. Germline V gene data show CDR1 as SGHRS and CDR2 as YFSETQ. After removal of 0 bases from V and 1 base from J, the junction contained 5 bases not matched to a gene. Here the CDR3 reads CASSLGGQARNTEAFF. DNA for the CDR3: TGCGCCAGCAGCTTGGGGGGACAGGCGAGGAACACTGAAGCTTTCTTT.

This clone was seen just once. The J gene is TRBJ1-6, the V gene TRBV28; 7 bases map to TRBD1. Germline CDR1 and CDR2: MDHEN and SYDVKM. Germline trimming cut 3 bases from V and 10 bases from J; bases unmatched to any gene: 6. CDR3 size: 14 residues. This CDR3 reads CASSLRGLGSPLHF. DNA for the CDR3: TGTGCCAGCAGTTTGAGGGGGCTGGGATCACCCCTCCACTTT.

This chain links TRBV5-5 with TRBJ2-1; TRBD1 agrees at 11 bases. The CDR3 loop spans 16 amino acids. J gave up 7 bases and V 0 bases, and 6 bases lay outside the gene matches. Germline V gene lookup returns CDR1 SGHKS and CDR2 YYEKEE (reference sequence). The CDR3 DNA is TGTGCCAGCAGCTTGGCCGGGACAGGGGGTAGGAATGAGCAGTTCTTC. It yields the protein CASSLAGTGGRNEQFF.

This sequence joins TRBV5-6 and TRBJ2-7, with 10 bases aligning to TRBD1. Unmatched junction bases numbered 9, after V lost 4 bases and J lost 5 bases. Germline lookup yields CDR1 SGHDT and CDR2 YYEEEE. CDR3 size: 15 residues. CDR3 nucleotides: TGTGCCAGCAGCGGGACAGGGGCGGATTTCCACGAGCAGTACTTC. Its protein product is CASSGTGADFHEQYF.

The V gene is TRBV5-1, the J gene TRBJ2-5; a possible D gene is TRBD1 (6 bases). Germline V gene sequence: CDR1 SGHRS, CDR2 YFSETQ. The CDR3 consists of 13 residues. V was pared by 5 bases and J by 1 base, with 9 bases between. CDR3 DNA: TGCGCCAGCAGGGGGGCCGTCCAAGAGACCCAGTACTTC. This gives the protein CASRGAVQETQYF.

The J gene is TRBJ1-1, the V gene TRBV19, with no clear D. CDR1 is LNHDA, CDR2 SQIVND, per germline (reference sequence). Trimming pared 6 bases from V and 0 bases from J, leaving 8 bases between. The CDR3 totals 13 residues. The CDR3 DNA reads TGTGCCAGTAGAATATTCATGAACACTGAAGCTTTCTTT. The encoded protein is CASRIFMNTEAFF.

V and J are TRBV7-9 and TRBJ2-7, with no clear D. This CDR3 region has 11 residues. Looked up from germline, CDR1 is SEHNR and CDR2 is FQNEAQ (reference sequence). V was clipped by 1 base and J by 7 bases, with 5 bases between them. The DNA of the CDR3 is TGTGCCAGCAGCTTAGAACAGGAGCAGTACTTC. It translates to CASSLEQEQYF.

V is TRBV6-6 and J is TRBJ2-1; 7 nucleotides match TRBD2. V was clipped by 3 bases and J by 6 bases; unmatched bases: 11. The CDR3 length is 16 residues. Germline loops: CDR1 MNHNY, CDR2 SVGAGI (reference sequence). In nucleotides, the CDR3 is TGTGCCAGCAGTTATCCTGACGCGGGGGAGGGCAATGAGCAGTTCTTC. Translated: CASSYPDAGEGNEQFF.

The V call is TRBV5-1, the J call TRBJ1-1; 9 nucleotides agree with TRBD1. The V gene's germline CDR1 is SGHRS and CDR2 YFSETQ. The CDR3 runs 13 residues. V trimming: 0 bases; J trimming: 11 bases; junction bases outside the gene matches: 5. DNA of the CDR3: TGCGCCAGCAGCTTGGTGCCCGACAGGGGGGCTTTCTTT. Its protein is CASSLVPDRGAFF.

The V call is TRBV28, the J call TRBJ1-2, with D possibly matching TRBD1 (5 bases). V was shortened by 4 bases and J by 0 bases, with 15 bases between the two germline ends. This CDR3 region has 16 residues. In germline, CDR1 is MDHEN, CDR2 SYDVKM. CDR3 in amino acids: CASSSGQLSANYGYTF. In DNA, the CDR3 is TGTGCCAGCAGTTCCGGACAACTCTCAGCTAACTATGGCTACACCTTC.

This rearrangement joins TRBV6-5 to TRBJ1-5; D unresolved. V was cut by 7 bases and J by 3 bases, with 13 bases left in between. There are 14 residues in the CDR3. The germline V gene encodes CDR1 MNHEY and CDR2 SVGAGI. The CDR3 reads CASTQREVNQPQHF. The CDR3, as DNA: TGTGCCAGCACTCAACGGGAGGTCAATCAGCCCCAGCATTTT.

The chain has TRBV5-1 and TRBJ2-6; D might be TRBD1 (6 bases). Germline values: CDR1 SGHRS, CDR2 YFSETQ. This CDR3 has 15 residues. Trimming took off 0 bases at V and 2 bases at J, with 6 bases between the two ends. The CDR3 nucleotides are TGCGCCAGCAGCTTGGGGGGGCCTGGGGCCAACGTCCTGACTTTC. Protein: CASSLGGPGANVLTF.